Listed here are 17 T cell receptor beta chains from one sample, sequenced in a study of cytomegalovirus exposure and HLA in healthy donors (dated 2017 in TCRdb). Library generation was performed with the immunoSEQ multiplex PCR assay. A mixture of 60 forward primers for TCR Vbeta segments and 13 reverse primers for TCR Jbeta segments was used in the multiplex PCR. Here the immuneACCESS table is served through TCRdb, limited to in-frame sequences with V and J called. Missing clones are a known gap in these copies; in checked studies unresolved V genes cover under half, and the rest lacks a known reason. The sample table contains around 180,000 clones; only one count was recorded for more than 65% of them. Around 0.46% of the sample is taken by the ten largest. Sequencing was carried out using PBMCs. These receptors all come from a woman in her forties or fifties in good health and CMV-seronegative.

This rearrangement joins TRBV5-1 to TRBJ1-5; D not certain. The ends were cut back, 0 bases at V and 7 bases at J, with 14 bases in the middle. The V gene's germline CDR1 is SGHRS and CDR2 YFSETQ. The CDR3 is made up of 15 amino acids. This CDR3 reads CASSLAAGSHQPQHF. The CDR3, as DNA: TGCGCCAGCAGCTTGGCGGCAGGATCCCACCAGCCCCAGCATTTT. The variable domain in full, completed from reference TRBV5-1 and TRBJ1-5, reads KAGVTQTPRYLIKTRGQQVTLSCSPISGHRSVSWYQQTPGQGLQFLFEYFSETQRNKGNFPGRFSGRQFSNSRSEMNVSTLELGDSALYLCASSLAAGSHQPQHFGDGTRLSIL.

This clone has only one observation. The CDR3 loop is CASSKNRAGTGELFF. The DNA of the CDR3 is TGTGCCAGCAGCAAAAACAGGGCGGGCACCGGGGAGCTGTTTTTT. The chain carries TRBV6-6 and TRBJ2-2, with TRBD1 as a possible D gene (6 bases). V was trimmed by 6 bases and J by 4 bases, leaving 15 bases between them. The length of the CDR3 is 15 residues. Germline V gene lookup returns CDR1 MNHNY and CDR2 SVGAGI (reference sequence).

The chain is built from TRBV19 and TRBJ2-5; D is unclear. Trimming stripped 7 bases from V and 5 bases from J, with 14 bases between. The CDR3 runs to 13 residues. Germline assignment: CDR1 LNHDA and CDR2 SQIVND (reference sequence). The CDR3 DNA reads TGTGCCAGTACCCCTTTCCCCGGGGAGACCCAGTACTTC. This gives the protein CASTPFPGETQYF.

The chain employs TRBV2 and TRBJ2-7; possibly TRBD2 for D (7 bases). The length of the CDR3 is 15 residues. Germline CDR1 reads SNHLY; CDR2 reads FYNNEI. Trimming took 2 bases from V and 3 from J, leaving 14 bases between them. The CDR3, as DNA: TGTGCCAGCAGTGAAAGGGGAGGGGGATTCTACGAGCAGTACTTC. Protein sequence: CASSERGGGFYEQYF.

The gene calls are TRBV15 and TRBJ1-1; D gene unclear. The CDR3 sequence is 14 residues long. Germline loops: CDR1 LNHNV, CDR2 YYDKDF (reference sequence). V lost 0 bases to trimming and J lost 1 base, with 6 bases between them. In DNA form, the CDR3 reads TGTGCCACCAGCAGAGAACGACAGAACACTGAAGCTTTCTTT. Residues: CATSRERQNTEAFF.

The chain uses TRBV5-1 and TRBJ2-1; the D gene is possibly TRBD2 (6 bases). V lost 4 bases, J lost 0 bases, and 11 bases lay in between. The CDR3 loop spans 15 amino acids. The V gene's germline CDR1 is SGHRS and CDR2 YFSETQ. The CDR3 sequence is CASSREAGSYNEQFF. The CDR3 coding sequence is TGCGCCAGCAGCAGGGAAGCGGGCTCCTACAATGAGCAGTTCTTC.

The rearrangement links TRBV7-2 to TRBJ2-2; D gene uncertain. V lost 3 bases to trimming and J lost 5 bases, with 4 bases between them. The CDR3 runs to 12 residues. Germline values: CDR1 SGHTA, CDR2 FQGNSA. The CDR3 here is CASSFRTGELFF. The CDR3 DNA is TGTGCCAGCAGCTTTAGAACCGGGGAGCTGTTTTTT. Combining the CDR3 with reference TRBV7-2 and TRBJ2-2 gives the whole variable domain GAGVSQSPSNKVTEKGKDVELRCDPISGHTALYWYRQSLGQGLEFLIYFQGNSAPDKSGLPSDRFSAERTGGSVSTLTIQRTQQEDSAVYLCASSFRTGELFFGEGSRLTVL.

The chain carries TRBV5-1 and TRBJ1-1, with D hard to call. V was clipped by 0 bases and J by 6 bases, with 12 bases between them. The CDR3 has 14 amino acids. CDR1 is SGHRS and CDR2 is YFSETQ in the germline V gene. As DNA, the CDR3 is TGCGCCAGCAGCTTGGCAGAGGGCGGTGCTGAAGCTTTCTTT. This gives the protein CASSLAEGGAEAFF.

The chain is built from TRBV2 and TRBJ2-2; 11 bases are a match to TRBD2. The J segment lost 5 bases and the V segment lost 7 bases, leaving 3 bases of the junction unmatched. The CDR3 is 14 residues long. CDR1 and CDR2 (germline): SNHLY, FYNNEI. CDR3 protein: CASITSGRTGELFF. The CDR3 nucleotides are TGTGCCAGCATTACTAGCGGGAGAACCGGGGAGCTGTTTTTT.

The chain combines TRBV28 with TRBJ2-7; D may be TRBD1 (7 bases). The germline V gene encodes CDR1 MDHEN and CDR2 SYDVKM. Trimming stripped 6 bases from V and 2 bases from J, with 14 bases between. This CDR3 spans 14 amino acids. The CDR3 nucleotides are TGTGCCAGCAGCCAGGGGGGTAAAACCTACGAGCAGTACTTC. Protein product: CASSQGGKTYEQYF.

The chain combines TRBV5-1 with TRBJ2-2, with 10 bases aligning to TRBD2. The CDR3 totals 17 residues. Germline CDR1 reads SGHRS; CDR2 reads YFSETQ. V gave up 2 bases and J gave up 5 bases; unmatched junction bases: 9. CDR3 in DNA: TGCGCCAGCAGCTTTACCCCAGCGGGAGGGAATACCGGGGAGCTGTTTTTT. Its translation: CASSFTPAGGNTGELFF.

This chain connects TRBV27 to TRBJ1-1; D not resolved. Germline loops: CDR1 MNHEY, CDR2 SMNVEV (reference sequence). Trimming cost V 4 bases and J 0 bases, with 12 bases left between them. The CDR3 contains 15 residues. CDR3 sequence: CASSSLSIMNTEAFF. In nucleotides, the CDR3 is TGTGCCAGCAGTTCATTGTCTATTATGAACACTGAAGCTTTCTTT.

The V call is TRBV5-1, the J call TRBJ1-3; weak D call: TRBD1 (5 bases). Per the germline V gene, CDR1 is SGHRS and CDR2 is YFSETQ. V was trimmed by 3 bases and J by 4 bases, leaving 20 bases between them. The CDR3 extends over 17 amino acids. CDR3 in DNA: TGCGCCAGCAGCTCGGGTGGTGGGGGGTCGAACGGAAACACCATATATTTT. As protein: CASSSGGGGSNGNTIYF.

This CDR3 reads CATSRDWNRGVNTEAFF. The CDR3 DNA is TGTGCCACCAGCAGAGATTGGAACAGGGGGGTGAACACTGAAGCTTTCTTT. This chain joins TRBV15 and TRBJ1-1; TRBD1 matches at 8 bases. The CDR3 is 17 residues long. CDR1 and CDR2 (germline): LNHNV, YYDKDF (reference sequence). Trimming took 0 bases from V and 0 from J; bases not matched to a gene: 6.

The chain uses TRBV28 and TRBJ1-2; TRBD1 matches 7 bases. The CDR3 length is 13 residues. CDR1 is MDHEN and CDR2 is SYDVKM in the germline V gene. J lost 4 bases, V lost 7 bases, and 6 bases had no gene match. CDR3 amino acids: CASTRDRTYGYTF. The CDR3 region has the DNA TGTGCCAGCACCCGGGACAGAACCTATGGCTACACCTTC.

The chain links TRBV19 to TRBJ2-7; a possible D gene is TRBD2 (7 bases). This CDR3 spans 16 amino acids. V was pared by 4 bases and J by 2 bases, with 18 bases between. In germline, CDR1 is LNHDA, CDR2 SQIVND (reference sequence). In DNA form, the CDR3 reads TGTGCCAGTAGTAGAGTGGCGGGGGCGATGGCCTACGAGCAGTACTTC. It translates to CASSRVAGAMAYEQYF.

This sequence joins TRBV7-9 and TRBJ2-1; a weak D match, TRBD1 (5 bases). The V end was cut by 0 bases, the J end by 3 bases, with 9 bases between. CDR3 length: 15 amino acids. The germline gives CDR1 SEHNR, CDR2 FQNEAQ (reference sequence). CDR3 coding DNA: TGTGCCAGCAGCTTAGCGTGGCAGGGCTACAATGAGCAGTTCTTC. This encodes CASSLAWQGYNEQFF.